This TCR beta chain was sequenced during a study of regulatory dendritic cells for organ transplantation. Remarks on this clone: What it binds is not known.

Profiled with immunoSEQ multiplex PCR; TCRdb holds only in-frame clones, not every one. The table has about 38,000 clones, approximately 90% seen once. FACS sorted CD4+ or CD8+ T cells into CD45RA+ naive and CD45RO+ memory. Findings of the study overall: Mature dendritic cells appeared to drive more memory CD8+ clonal expansion than regulatory ones. Naive T cells showed high diversity, memory cells less, memory CD8+ least. Between individuals, the alloreactive memory CD8+ T cell pool differed considerably.

Material for sequencing was naive CD8+ T cells from blood. Subset given: CD45RA+ naive T cells. This TCR came from a human donor in good health.

Here the CDR3 reads CAISDSGGIYNEQFF. CDR3 coding DNA: TGTGCCATCAGTGACAGCGGGGGTATATACAATGAGCAGTTCTTC. The chain combines TRBV10-3 with TRBJ2-1, with TRBD2 identical over 8 bases. The CDR3 totals 15 residues. The germline gives CDR1 ENHRY, CDR2 SYGVKD. The trim removed 3 bases at V and 4 bases at J, leaving 5 bases unmatched.